A selection of T cell receptor beta chains follows, all from one sample in a study of T cell responses to AZD1222 COVID-19 vaccine. TCRdb keeps only in-frame clones here, not all; method: immunoSEQ multiplex PCR. Among more than 95,000 clones listed, just over 85% were seen once. This sample comprised peripheral blood, obtained 28 days after the second AZD1222 dose. The receptors shown here come from an adult who received the AZD1222 COVID-19 vaccine. Each CDR3 is given with its conserved first and last residue. A D gene is named only where the DNA matches it firmly. Rows give clone size only sometimes, using once, few, many, or a class for an expanded clone.

J gene	D gene	clone size	V gene	CDR3 DNA	CDR3 protein
TRBJ2-2	-	-	TRBV7-3	TGTGCCAGCGGGGCGGTCCCAGGGCTTTTGACCGGGGAGCTGTTTTTT	CASGAVPGLLTGELFF
TRBJ1-1	-	-	TRBV5-8	TGTGCCAGCAGCTTGGCCTTCGGGATGGTAATAAACACTGAAGCTTTCTTT	CASSLAFGMVINTEAFF
TRBJ1-5	-	-	TRBV2	TGTGCCAGCAGTGATTCACTTCAGCCCCAGCATTTT	CASSDSLQPQHF
TRBJ2-1	TRBD2	-	TRBV27	TGTGCCAGCAGGACTAGCGAATACAATGAGCAGTTCTTC	CASRTSEYNEQFF
TRBJ2-1	-	-	TRBV19	TGTGCCAGTAGTATTATGCTAGTCAATGAGCAGTTCTTC	CASSIMLVNEQFF
TRBJ1-5	-	-	TRBV7-8	TGTGCCAGCAGCTTACGCCCGGGGGCAGGGCGGCAACAGCCCCAGCATTTT	CASSLRPGAGRQQPQHF
TRBJ2-2	-	few	TRBV18	TGTGCCAGCTCAATCGAGGACCCCGGGGAGCTGTTTTTT	CASSIEDPGELFF
TRBJ1-2	-	-	TRBV18	TGTGCCAGCTCACCACCGTACAGGGAAAATGGCTACACCTTC	CASSPPYRENGYTF
TRBJ1-5	TRBD1	-	TRBV10-2	TGCGCCAGCAGTGAGAACGACAGGGGGAGTCAGCCCCAGCATTTT	CASSENDRGSQPQHF
TRBJ1-2	TRBD1	-	TRBV6-5	TGTGCCAGCAGTTCGGTGACAGGGAACTATGGCTACACCTTC	CASSSVTGNYGYTF
TRBJ2-2	-	few	TRBV6-1	TGTGCCAGCAGTGAAGCGGTACCCACCGGGGAGCTGTTTTTT	CASSEAVPTGELFF
TRBJ2-3	-	-	TRBV27	TGTGCCAGCAACCCGATAGGGATGAATACGCAGTATTTT	CASNPIGMNTQYF
TRBJ2-1	TRBD2	-	TRBV4-3	TGCGCCAGCAGCCAGGAGGGGCCCGCGGGAGGGAACAATGAGCAGTTCTTC	CASSQEGPAGGNNEQFF
TRBJ2-7	TRBD2	-	TRBV28	TGTGCCAGCAGTCCGTGGACTAGCGGGAGTTACGAGCAGTACTTC	CASSPWTSGSYEQYF
TRBJ1-2	-	-	TRBV29-1	TGCAGCGTGGGGTCCGCTAACTATGGCTACACCTTC	CSVGSANYGYTF
TRBJ1-2	-	-	TRBV10-3	TGTGCCATGACGAACCACAGAGAGAACTATGGCTACACCTTC	CAMTNHRENYGYTF
TRBJ2-1	TRBD1	few	TRBV6-4	TGTGCCAGCAGTAGAGGGGACAGGACCTACAATGAGCAGTTCTTC	CASSRGDRTYNEQFF
TRBJ1-5	-	-	TRBV6-5	TGTGCCAGCAGTAGTCTCCCGGGGGCCAATCAGCCCCAGCATTTT	CASSSLPGANQPQHF